The next 5 T cell receptor beta chains were all read from a single sample in a study of blood T cells in healthy people across ages. The second PCR ran about 6 to 11 cycles with a sample-barcoded 5' primer and J-beta primers. TCRdb recomputed calls from the 5' RACE reads with MiXCR, one row per CDR3 protein. The repertoire consists of about 830,000 distinct CDR3 sequences, with around two thirds occurring once and the leading ten covering about 27%. Sequenced input: blood. These receptors were collected from a man between 25 and 39 years old in good health.

This chain uses TRBV2 with TRBJ1-1; 12 positions agree with TRBD1. The V segment lost 4 bases and the J segment 6 bases; nucleotides outside the gene matches: 9. Germline CDR1 is SNHLY and CDR2 is FYNNEI. This CDR3 spans 16 amino acids. The CDR3: CASSAGQGARRAEAFF. The CDR3 DNA is TGTGCCAGCAGTGCGGGACAGGGGGCCCGGCGGGCTGAAGCTTTCTTT.

In regard to this clonotype: This may be a read error: a much more frequent sequence differs by one nucleotide. This rearrangement joins TRBV9 to TRBJ2-7, with TRBD1 identical over 10 bases. Germline V gene sequence: CDR1 SGDLS, CDR2 YYNGEE. The junction had 14 bases not matched to a gene; V was cut back by 5 bases and J by 6 bases. CDR3 length: 16 residues. This chain's CDR3 is CASSVRDRGLDGEQYF. The DNA for the CDR3 is TGTGCCAGCAGTGTTCGCGACAGGGGGCTGGACGGCGAGCAGTACTTC.

The chain combines TRBV5-1 with TRBJ2-5; D gene unclear. V was pared by 0 bases and J by 2 bases, with 8 bases between. Germline V lookup: CDR1 SGHRS, CDR2 YFSETQ. This CDR3 comprises 14 residues. DNA for the CDR3: TGCGCCAGCAGCTTGGCGACGGCGCAAGAGACCCAGTACTTC. Its translation: CASSLATAQETQYF.

The rearrangement uses TRBV20-1 and TRBJ2-1; 8 bases agree with TRBD1. Trimming cost V 3 bases and J 9 bases; bases outside gene matches: 10. The CDR3 sequence is 14 residues long. CDR1 DFQATT and CDR2 SNEGSKA come from the germline V gene (reference sequence). CDR3 DNA sequence: TGCAGTGCTAGCGATCGACAGGGGATCGGTGAGCAGTTCTTC. This gives the protein CSASDRQGIGEQFF.

The J gene is TRBJ2-1, the V gene TRBV5-1; D is undetermined. Trimming shortened V by 1 base and J by 5 bases, and 16 bases separated the two germline ends. The germline CDR1 and CDR2 sequences are SGHRS and YFSETQ. The CDR3 covers 16 residues. This CDR3 is CASSLTLDRVHNEQFF. The CDR3 DNA follows: TGCGCCAGCAGCTTGACTCTTGATAGGGTCCACAATGAGCAGTTCTTC. Variable domain in full (rest from reference TRBV5-1 and TRBJ2-1): KAGVTQTPRYLIKTRGQQVTLSCSPISGHRSVSWYQQTPGQGLQFLFEYFSETQRNKGNFPGRFSGRQFSNSRSEMNVSTLELGDSALYLCASSLTLDRVHNEQFFGPGTRLTVL.